This T cell receptor (beta chain) was identified during a study of T-cell memory formation after mild COVID-19. With constant-segment primers, 5'RACE yielded cDNA libraries of TCR alpha and TCR beta that carried sample barcodes and UMIs. TCRdb recomputed calls from the 5' RACE reads with MiXCR, one row per CDR3 protein. The sample holds some 88,000 distinct CDR3 sequences, about 23% seen once. This clonotype has only a few counts. Its cognate antigen is unknown. Study findings and constraints: Second-wave clones reaching peak frequency on day 37 lacked confirmed SARS-CoV-2 specificity. CD4+ bias marked clones expanding day 15 to 37, unlike balanced contracting clones.

Looked up from germline, CDR1 is SEHNR and CDR2 is FQNEAQ (reference sequence). V lost 5 bases, J lost 4 bases, and 11 bases lay in between. The CDR3 runs to 13 residues. This clonotype originated in a man in his late teens or twenties who had mild COVID-19 (a few samples of this study predate the infection). Cell type and time point are not known. This sequence joins TRBV7-9 and TRBJ1-1; D gene unclear. Sequenced: PBMCs or a T cell subset sorted from them (not recorded which). The DNA for the CDR3 is TGTGCCAGCAGCCTCCCGCCCTTCACTGAAGCTTTCTTT. Its protein product is CASSLPPFTEAFF. Complete variable domain (other parts from reference TRBV7-9 and TRBJ1-1): DTGVSQNPRHKITKRGQNVTFRCDPISEHNRLYWYRQTLGQGPEFLTYFQNEAQLEKSRLLSDRFSAERPKGSFSTLEIQRTEQGDSAMYLCASSLPPFTEAFFGQGTRLTVV.